This entry concerns a single T cell receptor (beta chain). The antigen remains undetermined. The sample originates from a study of cytomegalovirus exposure and HLA in healthy donors. Per germline, CDR1 SGHTA and CDR2 FQGNSA. The length of the CDR3 is 17 residues. V trimming: 6 bases; J trimming: 5 bases; junction bases outside the gene matches: 14. The PCR made use of 60 Vbeta and 13 Jbeta primers. This table comes from immunoSEQ multiplex PCR, and its TCRdb copy is limited to in-frame clones, with some not included. The table has roughly 130,000 clones, 73% seen once; the top ten hold more than 2%. Study results and caveats: The classifier reportedly diagnosed cytomegalovirus status with high sensitivity and specificity.

This clonotype originated in a woman aged 40 to 55 in good health and CMV-seropositive. Sequencing input: PBMCs. The chain employs TRBV7-2 and TRBJ2-3; TRBD2 matches 10 bases. DNA of the CDR3: TGTGCCAGCAGGATACTAGCGGGGTATGGACCTGGAGATACGCAGTATTTT. It yields the protein CASRILAGYGPGDTQYF.